The clone carrying this TCR beta chain showed up just a few times. This sample stems from a study of T cell repertoires in cytomegalovirus infection. Germline lookup yields CDR1 MNHEY and CDR2 SVGEGT. V was pared by 8 bases and J by 9 bases, with 9 bases of the junction left unmatched. This CDR3 is 13 amino acids long. TCRdb used MiXCR to reprocess the reads, holding one entry per CDR3 protein. The sample holds 630,000 or so distinct CDR3 sequences, approximately 24% seen once. J is TRBJ2-1 and V is TRBV6-2 or TRBV6-3, with 8 bases matching TRBD2. The sequenced material came from CD8+ T cells from PBMCs. This TCR derives from a human donor in good health (CMV status not recorded). Some clones in this sample may be carry-over from other donors' samples. The CDR3 region has the DNA TGTGCCAGCGCGGGACTAGAGAAGATTGAGCAGTTCTTC. Translating it yields CASAGLEKIEQFF.